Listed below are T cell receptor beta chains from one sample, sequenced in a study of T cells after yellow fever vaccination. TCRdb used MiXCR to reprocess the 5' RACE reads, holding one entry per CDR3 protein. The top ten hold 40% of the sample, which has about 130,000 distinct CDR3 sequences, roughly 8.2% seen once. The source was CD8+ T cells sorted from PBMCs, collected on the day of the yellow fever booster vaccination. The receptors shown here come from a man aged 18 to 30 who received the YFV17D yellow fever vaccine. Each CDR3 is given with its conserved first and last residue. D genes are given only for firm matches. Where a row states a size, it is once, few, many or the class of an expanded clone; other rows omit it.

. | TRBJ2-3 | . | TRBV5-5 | CASSLRGVYTDTQYF | TGTGCCAGCAGCTTGAGGGGGGTCTACACAGATACGCAGTATTTT
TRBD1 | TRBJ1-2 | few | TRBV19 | CASRQGRGYTF | TGTGCCAGTAGACAGGGGCGCGGCTACACCTTC
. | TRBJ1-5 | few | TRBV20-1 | CSASGGPSNQPQHF | TGCAGTGCTAGTGGCGGGCCTAGCAATCAGCCCCAGCATTTT
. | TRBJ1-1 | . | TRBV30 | CAWKIQAPEAFF | TGTGCCTGGAAAATCCAGGCTCCTGAAGCTTTCTTT
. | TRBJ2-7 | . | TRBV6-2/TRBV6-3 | CASSYWRHEQYF | TGTGCCAGCAGTTACTGGAGACACGAGCAGTACTTC
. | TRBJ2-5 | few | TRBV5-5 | CASSLSEGLPWETQYF | TGTGCCAGCAGCTTGAGTGAAGGACTACCTTGGGAGACCCAGTACTTC
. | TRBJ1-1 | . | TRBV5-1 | CASSLVWGNTEAFF | TGCGCCAGCAGCTTGGTCTGGGGGAACACTGAAGCTTTCTTT
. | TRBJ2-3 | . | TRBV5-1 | CASSFDPQGTDTQYF | TGCGCCAGCAGCTTTGACCCACAGGGAACAGATACGCAGTATTTT
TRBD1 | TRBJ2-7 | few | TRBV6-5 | CASSRTGPLHEQYF | TGTGCCAGCAGTAGGACAGGGCCCCTCCACGAGCAGTACTTC
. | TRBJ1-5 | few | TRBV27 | CASGGGSNQPQHF | TGTGCCAGTGGGGGAGGGAGCAATCAGCCCCAGCATTTT
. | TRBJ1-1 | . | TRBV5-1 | CASSFRVGSATEAFF | TGCGCCAGCAGCTTCCGTGTCGGGAGTGCCACTGAAGCTTTCTTT
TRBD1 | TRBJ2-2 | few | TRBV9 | CASSVEGWAGGLGGELFF | TGTGCCAGCAGCGTGGAAGGATGGGCAGGGGGCTTAGGCGGGGAGCTGTTTTTT
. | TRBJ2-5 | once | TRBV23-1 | CASTHSRGHYHETQYF | TGCGCCAGCACGCATTCGAGGGGCCATTACCACGAGACCCAGTACTTC
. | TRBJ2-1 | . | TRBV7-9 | CASSSDEQFF | TGTGCCAGCAGCTCCGATGAGCAGTTCTTC
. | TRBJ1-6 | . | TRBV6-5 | CASGQPDNSPLHF | TGTGCCAGCGGGCAGCCAGATAATTCACCCCTCCACTTT
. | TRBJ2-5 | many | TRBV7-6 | CASSGLPETQYF | TGTGCCAGCAGCGGGCTACCCGAGACCCAGTACTTC
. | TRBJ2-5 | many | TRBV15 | CATSSGDQETQYF | TGTGCCACCAGCAGCGGGGACCAAGAGACCCAGTACTTC
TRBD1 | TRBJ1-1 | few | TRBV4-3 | CASSHGTDYTEAFF | TGCGCCAGCAGCCACGGGACAGACTACACTGAAGCTTTCTTT
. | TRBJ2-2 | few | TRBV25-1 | CASSEYLGATGELFF | TGTGCCAGCAGTGAATATCTAGGGGCCACCGGGGAGCTGTTTTTT
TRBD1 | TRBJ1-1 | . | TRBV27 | CASMQGVIETEAFF | TGTGCCAGCATGCAGGGGGTGATAGAAACTGAAGCTTTCTTT
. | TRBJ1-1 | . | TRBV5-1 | CASSLNGALRNTEAFF | TGCGCCAGCAGCTTGAACGGGGCCTTAAGGAACACTGAAGCTTTCTTT
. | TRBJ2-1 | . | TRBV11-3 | CASSVGGHEQFF | TGTGCCAGCAGCGTTGGGGGGCATGAGCAGTTCTTC
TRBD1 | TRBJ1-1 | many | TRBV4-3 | CASSPGTGRTEAFF | TGCGCCAGCAGCCCCGGGACAGGTCGGACTGAAGCTTTCTTT
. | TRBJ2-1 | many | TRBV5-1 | CASNPKGGGQLSSYNEQFF | TGCGCCAGCAACCCTAAAGGCGGGGGCCAGTTAAGCTCCTACAATGAGCAGTTCTTC
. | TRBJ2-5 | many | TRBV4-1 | CASSQNAGTMVTQYF | TGCGCCAGCAGCCAAAACGCCGGGACCATGGTGACCCAGTACTTC
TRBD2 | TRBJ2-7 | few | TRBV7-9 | CASSYSSGATITYEQYF | TGTGCCAGCAGCTACTCTAGCGGGGCAACGATCACCTACGAGCAGTACTTC
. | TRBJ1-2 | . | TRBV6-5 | CASSYSPGASATQGSYGYTF | TGTGCCAGCAGTTACAGCCCGGGGGCTTCAGCGACCCAAGGAAGCTATGGCTACACCTTC
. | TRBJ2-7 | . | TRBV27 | CASSSSFYEQYF | TGTGCCAGCAGTTCGTCCTTCTACGAGCAGTACTTC
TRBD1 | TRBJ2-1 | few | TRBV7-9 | CATGQGISNEQFF | TGTGCCACAGGACAGGGGATTTCCAATGAGCAGTTCTTC
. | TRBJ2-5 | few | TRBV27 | CASSLIGQAGQETQYF | TGTGCCAGCAGTTTAATCGGACAGGCGGGGCAAGAGACCCAGTACTTC
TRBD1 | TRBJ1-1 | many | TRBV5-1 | CASSLGKPGTGVTEAFF | TGCGCCAGCAGCTTGGGAAAGCCCGGGACAGGGGTAACTGAAGCTTTCTTT
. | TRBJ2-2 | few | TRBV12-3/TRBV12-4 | CASSFEGFGELFF | TGTGCCAGCAGTTTTGAGGGCTTCGGGGAGCTGTTTTTT
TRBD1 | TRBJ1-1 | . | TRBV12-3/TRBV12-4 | CASRQDRGRNTEAFF | TGTGCCAGCAGGCAAGACAGGGGCCGGAACACTGAAGCTTTCTTT
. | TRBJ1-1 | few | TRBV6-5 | CASSYRGETEAFF | TGTGCCAGCAGTTACAGGGGTGAGACTGAAGCTTTCTTT
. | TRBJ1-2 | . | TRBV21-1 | CASSKREFSQDGYTF | TGTGCCAGCAGCAAAAGGGAATTTTCTCAAGATGGCTACACCTTC
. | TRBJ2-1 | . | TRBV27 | CASSFWGEGYNEQFF | TGTGCCAGCAGTTTTTGGGGTGAGGGGTACAATGAGCAGTTCTTC
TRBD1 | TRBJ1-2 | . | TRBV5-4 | CASSPQTGAYGYTF | TGTGCCAGCAGCCCCCAGACAGGGGCCTATGGCTACACCTTC
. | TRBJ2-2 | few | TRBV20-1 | CSARDGGPHTGELFF | TGCAGTGCTAGAGACGGCGGGCCGCACACCGGGGAGCTGTTTTTT
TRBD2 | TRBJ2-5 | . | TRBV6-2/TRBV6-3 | CASSYLLASGGHQETQYF | TGTGCCAGCAGTTACCTCCTCGCTAGCGGGGGGCATCAAGAGACCCAGTACTTC
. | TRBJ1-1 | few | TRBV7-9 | CASSLAHGNTEAFF | TGTGCCAGCAGCTTAGCGCACGGGAACACTGAAGCTTTCTTT
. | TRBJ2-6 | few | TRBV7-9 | CASSFRAGANVLTF | TGTGCCAGCAGCTTCCGGGCTGGGGCCAACGTCCTGACTTTC
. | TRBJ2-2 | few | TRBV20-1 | CSARDRDKGNTGELFF | TGCAGTGCTAGAGACCGGGACAAGGGTAACACCGGGGAGCTGTTTTTT
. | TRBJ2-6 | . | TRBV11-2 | CASSPMGGNVLTF | TGTGCCAGCAGCCCGATGGGAGGCAACGTCCTGACTTTC
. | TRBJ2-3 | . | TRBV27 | CASSLSASDTQYF | TGTGCCAGCAGTTTATCGGCTTCAGATACGCAGTATTTT
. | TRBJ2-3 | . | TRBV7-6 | CASSLGVGSTDTQYF | TGTGCCAGCAGCTTAGGGGTGGGGAGCACAGATACGCAGTATTTT
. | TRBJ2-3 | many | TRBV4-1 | CASSHYGGGDTQYF | TGCGCCAGCAGCCACTACGGGGGTGGAGATACGCAGTATTTT
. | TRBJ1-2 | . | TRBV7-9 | CASSLAAGPYGYTF | TGTGCCAGCAGCTTAGCAGCAGGGCCATATGGCTACACCTTC